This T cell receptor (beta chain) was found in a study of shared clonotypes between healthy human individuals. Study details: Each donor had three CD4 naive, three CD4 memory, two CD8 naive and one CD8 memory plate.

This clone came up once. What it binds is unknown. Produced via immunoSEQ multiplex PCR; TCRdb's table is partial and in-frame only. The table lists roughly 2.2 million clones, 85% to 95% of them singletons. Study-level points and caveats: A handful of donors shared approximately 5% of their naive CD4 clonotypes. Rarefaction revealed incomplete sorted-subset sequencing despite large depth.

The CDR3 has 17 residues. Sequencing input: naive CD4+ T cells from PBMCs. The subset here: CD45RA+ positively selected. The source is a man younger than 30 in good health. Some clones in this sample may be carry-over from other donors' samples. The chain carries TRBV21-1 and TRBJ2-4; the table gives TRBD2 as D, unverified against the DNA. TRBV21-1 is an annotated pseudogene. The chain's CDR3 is CASSRASGILAKNIQYF. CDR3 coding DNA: TGTGCCAGCAGCAGGGCTAGCGGGATACTAGCCAAAAACATTCAGTACTTC.